These T cell receptor beta chains were read from a single sample in a study of blood T cells in healthy people across ages. TCRdb redid the calling of the 5' RACE reads with MiXCR, one entry per CDR3 protein. The sample has around 1,500,000 distinct CDR3 sequences; 42% are singletons. Sample: blood. The source of these receptors is a young woman in good health. Both conserved end residues are part of each CDR3. The D gene is left open where the match is weak. The size field is filled for only some rows; it gives once, few, many or a size class.

>-|TRBJ2-1|TRBD1|TRBV6-5
TGTGCCAGCAGCACTAACAGGGGTGACAATGAGCAGTTCTTC
CASSTNRGDNEQFF
>-|TRBJ2-1|TRBD2|TRBV20-1
TGCAGTGCTTGGGATAGCGGGAGGGACAATGAGCAGTTCTTC
CSAWDSGRDNEQFF
>-|TRBJ1-6|-|TRBV10-3
TGTGTCATCAGTGATGGGACCAGCCCCAATTCACCCCTCCACTTT
CVISDGTSPNSPLHF
>-|TRBJ2-4|-|TRBV6-6
TGTGCCAGCAGTACGGACACAATGGACACCAAAAACATTCAGTACTTC
CASSTDTMDTKNIQYF
>few|TRBJ1-2|-|TRBV10-3
TGTGCCATCAGTCCAGCGGGCCTTTATGGCTACACCTTC
CAISPAGLYGYTF
>-|TRBJ2-2|-|TRBV14
TGTGCCAGCAGCCAAGAAACGGACAACACCGGGGAGCTGTTTTTT
CASSQETDNTGELFF
>few|TRBJ1-2|-|TRBV9
TGTGCCAGCAGCGTAGAAGCGGTGGGGGCGGTTACTAACTATGGCTACACCTTC
CASSVEAVGAVTNYGYTF
>few|TRBJ2-3|TRBD2|TRBV2
TGTGCCAGCAGTGAGAGGGCTAGCGGGGGCACAGATACGCAGTATTTT
CASSERASGGTDTQYF
>few|TRBJ2-5|-|TRBV5-5
TGTGCCAGCAGCTTGGGTCCCGGTGGGCCCCAAGAGACCCAGTACTTC
CASSLGPGGPQETQYF
>-|TRBJ2-1|TRBD2|TRBV27
TGTGCCAGCAGGATGGAAGCGGGGGTTTACAATGAGCAGTTCTTC
CASRMEAGVYNEQFF
>-|TRBJ2-5|-|TRBV12-3/TRBV12-4
TGTGCCAGCAGTTTTGTAGAGGGGGAGACCCAGTACTTC
CASSFVEGETQYF
>few|TRBJ2-1|TRBD1|TRBV13
TGTGCCAGCAGCTTCCGACAGGGGAGACACAATGAGCAGTTCTTC
CASSFRQGRHNEQFF
>few|TRBJ1-2|-|TRBV2
TGTGCCAGCAGTGAGGGCACTTCACCCGATTTCTATGGCTACACCTTC
CASSEGTSPDFYGYTF
>few|TRBJ2-3|TRBD2|TRBV24-1
TGTGCCACCAGTGATCTAGCGGGGGGGCTCACAGATACGCAGTATTTT
CATSDLAGGLTDTQYF
>-|TRBJ2-5|TRBD1|TRBV11-2
TGTGCCAGCAGCGCCTTAGACAGGGGAGGAGAGACCCAGTACTTC
CASSALDRGGETQYF
>few|TRBJ1-5|TRBD1|TRBV6-1
TGTGCCAGCAGTTGGACAGGGGGCCTGGAACAGCCCCAGCATTTT
CASSWTGGLEQPQHF
>-|TRBJ2-3|-|TRBV29-1
TGCAGCGTTGAATTCGGAAATACGCAGTATTTT
CSVEFGNTQYF
>few|TRBJ1-1|-|TRBV20-1
TGCAGTGCTTTGGACAGCACTGAAGCTTTCTTT
CSALDSTEAFF
>-|TRBJ2-1|-|TRBV5-1
TGCGCCAGCAGCATAAACGAGGCGGGGCCAAAGCCCTACAATGAGCAGTTCTTC
CASSINEAGPKPYNEQFF
>-|TRBJ2-1|-|TRBV6-1
TGTGCCAGCAGTGAAGAGGTCAGGGGTGGCGGTGAGCAGTTCTTC
CASSEEVRGGGEQFF
>few|TRBJ2-7|TRBD2|TRBV29-1
TGCAGCGTTGAAGACTATAGCGGGAGGAGTCGCGAGCAGTACTTC
CSVEDYSGRSREQYF
>-|TRBJ2-5|-|TRBV7-8
TGTGCCAGCAGCTTCCGGGACTTTAGGGAGACCCAGTACTTC
CASSFRDFRETQYF
>-|TRBJ1-5|-|TRBV10-3
TGTGCCATCAGTGAGGCGGGGGTTACTCAGCCCCAGCATTTT
CAISEAGVTQPQHF
>-|TRBJ2-3|-|TRBV6-6
TGTGCCAGCCACACGGGTGGGTCCAAGACTAGCACAGATACGCAGTATTTT
CASHTGGSKTSTDTQYF
>-|TRBJ2-3|TRBD1|TRBV9
TGTGCCAGCAGCCCCAGAGGGGGCGACGGCACAGATACGCAGTATTTT
CASSPRGGDGTDTQYF
>few|TRBJ2-7|TRBD1|TRBV6-7
TGTGCCACCGTCGGAAGGACAGGGGTATCCCGAAGCTTCTACGAGCAGTACTTC
CATVGRTGVSRSFYEQYF
>few|TRBJ2-3|-|TRBV6-1
TGTGCCAGCAGTCCCCGGGCCCGCAGGTGGGGCACAGATACGCAGTATTTT
CASSPRARRWGTDTQYF
>-|TRBJ2-3|TRBD2|TRBV20-1
TGCAGTGCCCTGACTAGCGGGGCTAGCACAGATACGCAGTATTTT
CSALTSGASTDTQYF
>-|TRBJ1-5|-|TRBV20-1
TGCAGTGCTAGCACCCTCCGCCTAAATCAGCCCCAGCATTTT
CSASTLRLNQPQHF
>many|TRBJ2-3|-|TRBV29-1
TGCAGCGTTGTTCAGGGGTCAGATACGCAGTATTTT
CSVVQGSDTQYF
>-|TRBJ2-7|-|TRBV6-1
TGTGCCAGCAGTGAAGTCCGAAACGGTCCCTACGAGCAGTACTTC
CASSEVRNGPYEQYF
>-|TRBJ2-2|-|TRBV2
TGTGCCAGCAGTGGGCAGTACCTCACCGGGGAGCTGTTTTTT
CASSGQYLTGELFF
>-|TRBJ1-4|TRBD1|TRBV11-2
TGTGCCAGCAGCCTAGGACAGGGGGCATGGACTAATGAAGAACTGTTTTTT
CASSLGQGAWTNEELFF
>many|TRBJ2-1|-|TRBV7-2
TGTGCCAGCAGCTTAGGGGGTGTGAATGAGCAGTTCTTC
CASSLGGVNEQFF
>-|TRBJ2-3|TRBD2|TRBV2
TGTGCCAGCAGTGGCGGCGGGGGGACTTTCACAGATACGCAGTATTTT
CASSGGGGTFTDTQYF
>-|TRBJ2-7|TRBD2|TRBV3-1
TGTGCCAGCAGCCAAGAATCTAGCGGGGAAATTTACGAGCAGTACTTC
CASSQESSGEIYEQYF
>-|TRBJ1-3|-|TRBV4-1
TGCGCCAGCAGCCAAGAGGCTGCTGGAAACACCATATATTTT
CASSQEAAGNTIYF
>-|TRBJ2-7|TRBD2|TRBV6-1
TGTGCCAGCAGTGCCGGCGGGGGGGGATACAATGAGCAGTACTTC
CASSAGGGGYNEQYF
>many|TRBJ2-1|TRBD2|TRBV12-3/TRBV12-4
TGTGCCAGCAGTGTCGTAGCGGGGGGGCGAAATGAGCAGTTCTTC
CASSVVAGGRNEQFF
>few|TRBJ1-2|-|TRBV12-3/TRBV12-4
TGTGCCAGCAGTTTAGAGGGTTTCGGGGCATTATCAGTAGGCTACACCTTC
CASSLEGFGALSVGYTF
>few|TRBJ2-5|-|TRBV10-3
TGTGCCATCAGTGACGAGCGAGAGACCCAGTACTTC
CAISDERETQYF
>-|TRBJ2-7|-|TRBV6-5
TGTGCCAGCACAAAAGGGGAACACTACGAGCAGTACTTC
CASTKGEHYEQYF
>few|TRBJ2-1|TRBD1|TRBV20-1
TGCAGTGCTTCCACGACAGGGGGCCTCTACAATGAGCAGTTCTTC
CSASTTGGLYNEQFF
>-|TRBJ2-6|TRBD1|TRBV11-1
TGTGCCAGCAGCCCCCGGGACAGGGTTTACTCTGGGGCCAACGTCCTGACTTTC
CASSPRDRVYSGANVLTF
>-|TRBJ2-5|-|TRBV6-6
TGTGCCAGCAGTTCGGAGTCTGAGCAGTACTTC
CASSSESEQYF
>-|TRBJ2-3|TRBD2|TRBV2
TGTGCCAGCAGTGAGAAAGCGTTGGGCGGGAGAGCAGATACGCAGTATTTT
CASSEKALGGRADTQYF